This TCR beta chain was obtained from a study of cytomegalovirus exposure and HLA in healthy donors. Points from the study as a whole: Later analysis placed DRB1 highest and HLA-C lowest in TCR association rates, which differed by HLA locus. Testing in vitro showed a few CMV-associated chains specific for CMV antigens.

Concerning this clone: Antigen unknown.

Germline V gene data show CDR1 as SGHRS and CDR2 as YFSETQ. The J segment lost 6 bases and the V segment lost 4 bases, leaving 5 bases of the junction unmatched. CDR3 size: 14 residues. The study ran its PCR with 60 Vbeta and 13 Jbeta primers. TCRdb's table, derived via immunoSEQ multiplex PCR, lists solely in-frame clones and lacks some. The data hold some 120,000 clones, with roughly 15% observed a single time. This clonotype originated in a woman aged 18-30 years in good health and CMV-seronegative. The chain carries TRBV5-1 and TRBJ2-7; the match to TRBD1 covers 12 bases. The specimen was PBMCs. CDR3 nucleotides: TGCGCCAGCAGCCTAAGGGACAGGGGGCGCGAGCAGTACTTC. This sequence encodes CASSLRDRGREQYF.